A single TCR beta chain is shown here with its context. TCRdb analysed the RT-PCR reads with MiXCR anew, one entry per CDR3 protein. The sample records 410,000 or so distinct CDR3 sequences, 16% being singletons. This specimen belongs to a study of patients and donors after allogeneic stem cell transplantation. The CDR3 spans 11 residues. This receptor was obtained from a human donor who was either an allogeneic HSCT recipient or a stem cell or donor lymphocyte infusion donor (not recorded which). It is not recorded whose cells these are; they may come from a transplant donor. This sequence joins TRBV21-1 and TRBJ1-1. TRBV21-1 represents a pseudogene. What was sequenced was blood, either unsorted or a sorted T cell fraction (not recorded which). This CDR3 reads CASSIGVEAFF. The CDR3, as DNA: TGTGCCAGCAGCATTGGGGTCGAAGCTTTCTTT.